Listed here are 2 T cell receptor beta chains from one sample, sequenced in a study of early T cells in non-severe SARS-CoV-2 infection. MiXCR, applied by TCRdb to the 5' RACE reads, yields one record per CDR3 protein. Of approximately 20,000 distinct CDR3 sequences listed, approximately 4.5% were seen once; the top ten hold 7.8%. Sequencing was performed on whole blood. These receptors were taken from an adult who was a healthcare worker with PCR-confirmed SARS-CoV-2 infection or an uninfected control (not recorded which).

This clonotype was seen repeatedly, ten times or more. The chain employs TRBV6-2 or TRBV6-3 and TRBJ2-5, with 9 bases identical to TRBD1. Trimming removed 5 bases from V and 5 bases from J; junction bases left unmatched: 15. The CDR3 has 17 amino acids. Germline lookup yields CDR1 MNHEY and CDR2 SVGEGT. For the CDR3, the DNA is TGTGCCAGCAGTAACCGCCAGGGACAGGGATTCGTCGAGACCCAGTACTTC. It encodes CASSNRQGQGFVETQYF.

The chain couples TRBV29-1 to TRBJ1-5, with D possibly matching TRBD1 (5 bases). The V gene's germline CDR1 is SQVTM and CDR2 ANQGSEA. The CDR3 is made up of 13 amino acids. Trimming pared 7 bases from V and 2 bases from J, leaving 12 bases between. As DNA, the CDR3 is TGCAGCGCCGCCCCGGGGGGCAATCAGCCCCAGCATTTT. Translated: CSAAPGGNQPQHF. Complete variable domain (other parts from reference TRBV29-1 and TRBJ1-5): SAVISQKPSRDICQRGTSLTIQCQVDSQVTMMFWYRQQPGQSLTLIATANQGSEATYESGFVIDKFPISRPNLTFSTLTVSNMSPEDSSIYLCSAAPGGNQPQHFGDGTRLSIL.